What follows describes a single T cell receptor beta chain. Its antigen is currently unknown. This sample is drawn from a study of vaccination and CD4 T cells after COVID-19. Germline CDR1 is MNHEY and CDR2 is SMNVEV (reference sequence). The CDR3 is 11 residues long. Trimming shortened V by 6 bases and J by 5 bases, and 5 bases separated the two germline ends. As to treatment: 10-day PBMC culture with coronavirus spike peptide pools or control peptides (ViraFEST assay). The Oncomine TCR Beta short-read assay was applied to DNA of cultured CD4+ T cells. TCRdb analysed the PCR reads with MiXCR anew, one entry per CDR3 protein. In the table there are some 20,000 distinct CDR3 sequences, around 45% of which are singletons.

This material consisted of CD4+ T cells from blood, cultured in vitro, taken before SARS-CoV-2 vaccination. This clonotype originated in a human donor who received a COVID-19 vaccine. The V gene is TRBV27, the J gene TRBJ1-3; D call uncertain. The CDR3 protein is CASRVRNTIYF. Here the CDR3 DNA reads TGTGCCAGCAGAGTTAGAAACACCATATATTTT.